The T cell receptor beta chain under discussion was sequenced for a study of T cells after yellow fever vaccination. Study as a whole: Preparing low-cell-number fractions relied on SMART-Seq v4 Ultra Low Input.

For TCR, cDNA came from 5'RACE template switching, which added a universal primer site and UMIs. TCRdb redid the calling of the 5' RACE reads with MiXCR, one entry per CDR3 protein. The data show about 350,000 distinct CDR3 sequences, roughly 4.3% seen once. This clonotype was counted a few times. What it recognizes is unknown. Broader study findings: The secondary response was weaker but peaked faster, day 5 versus 15. High-abundance clonotypes from the bulk population could contaminate FACS-sorted repertoires.

The source of this sequence is a man between 18 and 35 years old who received the YFV17D yellow fever vaccine. The sample was PBMCs, taken 5 days after the yellow fever booster vaccination.

CDR3 region: CATSAITSGGYNEQFF. CDR3 sequence (DNA): TGTGCCACCAGTGCGATCACTAGCGGGGGTTACAATGAGCAGTTCTTC. This chain connects TRBV24-1 to TRBJ2-1; 11 nucleotides agree with TRBD2. This CDR3 has 16 residues. Germline V gives CDR1 KGHDR, CDR2 SFDVKD. The trim removed 5 bases at V and 4 bases at J, leaving 6 bases unmatched.